This TCR beta chain came from a study of CD8 T cells in ankylosing spondylitis. Looked up from germline, CDR1 is SSHAT and CDR2 is FNYEAQ (reference sequence). This CDR3 region has 16 residues. Using its own MiXCR run on the 5' RACE reads, TCRdb lists one record per CDR3 protein. The sample has 39,000 or so distinct CDR3 sequences; over 2.5% are singletons. This clonotype is categorized as medium-sized. This clonotype was obtained from a male donor with ankylosing spondylitis or in good health (not recorded which). V gene TRBV7-7 combines with J gene TRBJ2-1; 8 bases fit TRBD1. The sequencing input was blood, either unsorted or a sorted T cell fraction (not recorded which). The CDR3 here is CAGTPLGQGKFDEQFF. Here the CDR3 DNA reads TGTGCTGGGACACCACTTGGACAGGGTAAATTCGATGAGCAGTTCTTC. Full variable domain (outside the CDR3, taken from reference TRBV7-7 and TRBJ2-1): GAGVSQSPRYKVTKRGQDVTLRCDPISSHATLYWYQQALGQGPEFLTYFNYEAQPDKSGLPSDRFSAERPEGSISTLTIQRTEQRDSAMYRCAGTPLGQGKFDEQFFGPGTRLTVL.